Each of the 15 T cell receptor beta chains below was sequenced from the same sample in a study of cytomegalovirus exposure and HLA in healthy donors. Vbeta (60) and Jbeta (13) primers were used in the PCR. TCRdb keeps only in-frame clones here, not all; method: immunoSEQ multiplex PCR. The table records about 130,000 clones, over 70% of them present only once. Sequencing was performed on PBMCs. The receptor source for this set is a woman aged 55-69 years in good health and CMV-seropositive.

The rearrangement joins TRBV19 to TRBJ2-7; possible D gene TRBD1, 6 bases. Trimming removed 2 bases from V and 6 bases from J, with 11 bases in between. The germline CDR1 and CDR2 sequences are LNHDA and SQIVND (reference sequence). The CDR3 length is 13 residues. CDR3 DNA sequence: TGTGCCAGTAGTATAACCTTAGGGGGCGAGCAGTACTTC. Translation: CASSITLGGEQYF.

The CDR3, as DNA: TGTGCCAGCTCACCAAGACAGGGGGCGAATGGCTACACCTTC. It yields the protein CASSPRQGANGYTF. The chain employs TRBV18 and TRBJ1-2; 10 positions match TRBD1. The J segment lost 6 bases and the V segment lost 2 bases, leaving 3 bases of the junction unmatched. Germline lookup yields CDR1 KGHSH and CDR2 LQKENI. The CDR3 covers 14 residues.

This clone showed up just a few times. The sample carries other DNA sequences with the same CDR3. This chain joins TRBV5-1 and TRBJ1-2; D is possibly TRBD1 (6 bases). The CDR3 has 15 residues. The ends were cut back, 0 bases at V and 4 bases at J, with 13 bases in the middle. Germline V CDR1 and CDR2: SGHRS, YFSETQ. This CDR3 reads CASSLGQERRYGYTF. In DNA form, the CDR3 reads TGCGCCAGCAGCTTGGGACAGGAACGACGCTATGGCTACACCTTC. The whole variable domain, filled in from reference TRBV5-1 and TRBJ1-2, reads KAGVTQTPRYLIKTRGQQVTLSCSPISGHRSVSWYQQTPGQGLQFLFEYFSETQRNKGNFPGRFSGRQFSNSRSEMNVSTLELGDSALYLCASSLGQERRYGYTFGSGTRLTVV.

This chain connects TRBV11-2 to TRBJ1-1, with TRBD1 matching over 9 bases. The CDR3 totals 14 residues. The V gene's germline CDR1 is SGHAT and CDR2 FQNNGV. The V gene end was trimmed by 5 bases and the J gene end by 3 bases; junction bases not matched to a gene: 4. The CDR3 region has the DNA TGTGCCAGCAGCCGTGGACAGGGGTACACTGAAGCTTTCTTT. The encoded protein is CASSRGQGYTEAFF.

In this sample, this clone turned up a few times. The chain joins TRBV5-6 to TRBJ1-2, with no clear D. Germline CDR1 and CDR2: SGHDT and YYEEEE. V was trimmed by 0 bases and J by 4 bases, leaving 4 bases between them. The CDR3 totals 12 residues. The CDR3 DNA sequence: TGTGCCAGCAGCTTGGCCGGCTATGGCTACACCTTC. Amino acids: CASSLAGYGYTF.

The genes are TRBV19 and TRBJ1-5; D is ambiguous. The CDR3 sequence is 13 residues long. The V end lost 3 bases, the J end lost 3 bases, and 6 bases lay between the germline ends. The germline V gene encodes CDR1 LNHDA and CDR2 SQIVND (reference sequence). CDR3 sequence: CASSMLPNQPQHF. The CDR3 DNA is TGTGCCAGTAGTATGCTACCCAATCAGCCCCAGCATTTT.

V gene TRBV6-5 combines with J gene TRBJ1-1, with D perhaps matching TRBD1 (5 bases). There are 12 residues in the CDR3. CDR1 and CDR2 from the germline V gene are MNHEY and SVGAGI. The V and J ends lost 7 bases and 5 bases respectively, with 11 bases between them. CDR3 bases: TGTGCCAGCACAACCGGGGGAACTGAAGCTTTCTTT. Translated: CASTTGGTEAFF.

The chain combines TRBV7-9 with TRBJ2-1; D may be TRBD2 (5 bases). Per germline, CDR1 SEHNR and CDR2 FQNEAQ (reference sequence). The CDR3 consists of 16 residues. V lost 4 bases and J 3 bases, leaving 16 bases between the germline ends. In nucleotides, the CDR3 is TGTGCCAGCAGCTGGGAGAGCGGAGTCGACTACAATGAGCAGTTCTTC. It codes for CASSWESGVDYNEQFF.

The chain carries TRBV19 and TRBJ1-2; the match to TRBD1 covers 7 bases. In germline, CDR1 is LNHDA, CDR2 SQIVND (reference sequence). The CDR3 is 15 residues long. V shed 6 bases, J shed 2 bases, and the junction held 9 bases outside the gene matches. CDR3 in DNA: TGTGCCAGTAGGCCCCGGGACAGTGAAAACTATGGCTACACCTTC. The encoded protein is CASRPRDSENYGYTF.

V usage is TRBV19 and J usage is TRBJ1-5, with a weak D call TRBD1 (5 bases). The CDR3 runs 17 residues. V was clipped by 3 bases and J by 4 bases, with 19 bases between them. Germline V gene lookup returns CDR1 LNHDA and CDR2 SQIVND (reference sequence). This chain's CDR3 is CASSIQPGPGWNQPQHF. The CDR3 nucleotides are TGTGCCAGTAGTATTCAACCAGGACCAGGGTGGAATCAGCCCCAGCATTTT.

The DNA of the CDR3 is TGTGCCAGCAAATATACAGGGGCAACTAATGAAAAACTGTTTTTT. Translation: CASKYTGATNEKLFF. V usage is TRBV27 and J usage is TRBJ1-4; 7 bases align to TRBD1. Germline CDR1 reads MNHEY; CDR2 reads SMNVEV (reference sequence). CDR3 length: 15 residues. The J segment lost 0 bases and the V segment lost 7 bases, leaving 5 bases of the junction unmatched.

V and J are TRBV2 and TRBJ2-6, with TRBD1 as a possible D gene (6 bases). With 5 bases removed from V and 4 bases from J, the gap between germline ends came to 9 bases. Germline-derived CDR1 and CDR2 are SNHLY and FYNNEI. CDR3 length equals 14 residues. Here the CDR3 reads CASSPGAGANVLTF. In DNA form, the CDR3 reads TGTGCCAGCAGTCCAGGGGCGGGGGCCAACGTCCTGACTTTC.

This clone occurred a few times. V gene TRBV9 combines with J gene TRBJ2-5, with 7 nucleotides matching TRBD1. Germline V gives CDR1 SGDLS, CDR2 YYNGEE. V gave up 4 bases and J gave up 3 bases; unmatched junction bases: 6. The CDR3 has 14 amino acids. The CDR3 region is CASSPRGQEETQYF. The CDR3 DNA is TGTGCCAGCAGCCCGAGGGGGCAGGAAGAGACCCAGTACTTC. Together with reference TRBV9 and TRBJ2-5, the CDR3 gives the full variable domain: DSGVTQTPKHLITATGQRVTLRCSPRSGDLSVYWYQQSLDQGLQFLIQYYNGEERAKGNILERFSAQQFPDLHSELNLSSLELGDSALYFCASSPRGQEETQYFGPGTRLLVL.

V usage is TRBV10-3 and J usage is TRBJ2-7; TRBD1 matches at 7 bases. Germline CDR1 reads ENHRY; CDR2 reads SYGVKD. The CDR3 totals 15 residues. Trimming cost V 0 bases and J 1 base; bases outside gene matches: 3. The CDR3: CAISESGQTSYEQYF. The CDR3 DNA sequence: TGTGCCATCAGTGAGTCGGGACAGACTTCCTACGAGCAGTACTTC.

This clone was counted once. The chain links TRBV6-1 to TRBJ1-2; the D gene is possibly TRBD1 (5 bases). Trimming left V 5 bases short and J 4 bases short, with 14 bases between. Germline V lookup: CDR1 MNHNS, CDR2 SASEGT. This CDR3 is 14 amino acids long. As DNA, the CDR3 is TGTGCCAGCAGTAGCCGGACAAGTCTCTATGGCTACACCTTC. Protein: CASSSRTSLYGYTF.